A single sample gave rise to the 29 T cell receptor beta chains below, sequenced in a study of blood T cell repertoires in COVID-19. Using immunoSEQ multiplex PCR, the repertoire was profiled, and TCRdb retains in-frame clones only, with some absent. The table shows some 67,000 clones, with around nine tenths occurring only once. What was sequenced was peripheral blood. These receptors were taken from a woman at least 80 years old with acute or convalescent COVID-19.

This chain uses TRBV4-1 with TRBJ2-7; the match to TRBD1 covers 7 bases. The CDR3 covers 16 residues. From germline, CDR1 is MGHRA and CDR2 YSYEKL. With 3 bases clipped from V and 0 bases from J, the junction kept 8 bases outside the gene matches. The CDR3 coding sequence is TGCGCCAGCAGCCATTGGGCTAGGGACAGCTCCTACGAGCAGTACTTC. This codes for CASSHWARDSSYEQYF.

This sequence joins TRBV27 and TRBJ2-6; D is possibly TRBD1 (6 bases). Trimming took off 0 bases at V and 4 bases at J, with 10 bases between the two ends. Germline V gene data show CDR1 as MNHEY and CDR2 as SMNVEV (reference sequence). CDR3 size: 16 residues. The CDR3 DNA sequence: TGTGCCAGCAGTTTATCCAGGGGTTACGGGGCCAACGTCCTGACTTTC. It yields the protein CASSLSRGYGANVLTF.

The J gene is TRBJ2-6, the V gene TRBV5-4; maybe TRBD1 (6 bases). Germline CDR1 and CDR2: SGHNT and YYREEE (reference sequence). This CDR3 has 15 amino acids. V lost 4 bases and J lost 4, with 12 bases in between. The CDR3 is CASSPRGRGANVLTF. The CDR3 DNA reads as TGTGCCAGCAGCCCTAGGGGGAGAGGGGCCAACGTCCTGACTTTC. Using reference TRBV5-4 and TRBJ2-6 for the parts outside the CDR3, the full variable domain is ETGVTQSPTHLIKTRGQQVTLRCSSQSGHNTVSWYQQALGQGPQFIFQYYREEENGRGNFPPRFSGLQFPNYSSELNVNALELDDSALYLCASSPRGRGANVLTFGAGSRLTVL.

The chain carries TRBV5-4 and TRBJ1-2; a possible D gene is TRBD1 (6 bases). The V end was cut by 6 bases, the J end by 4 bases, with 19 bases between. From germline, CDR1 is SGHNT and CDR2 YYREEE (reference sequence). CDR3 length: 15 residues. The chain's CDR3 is CASNFEGGRAYGYTF. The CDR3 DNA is TGTGCCAGCAACTTTGAGGGGGGGCGCGCCTATGGCTACACCTTC.

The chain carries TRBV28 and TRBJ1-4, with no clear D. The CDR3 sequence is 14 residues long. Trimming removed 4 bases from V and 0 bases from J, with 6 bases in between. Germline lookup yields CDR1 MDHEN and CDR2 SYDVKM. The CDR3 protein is CASSSRTTNEKLFF. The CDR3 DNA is TGTGCCAGCAGTTCCAGGACAACTAATGAAAAACTGTTTTTT.

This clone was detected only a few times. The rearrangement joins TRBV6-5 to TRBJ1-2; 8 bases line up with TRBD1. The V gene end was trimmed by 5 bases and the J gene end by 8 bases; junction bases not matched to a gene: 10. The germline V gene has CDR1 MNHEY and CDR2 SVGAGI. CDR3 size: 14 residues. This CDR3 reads CASSPTGGGTGYTF. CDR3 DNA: TGTGCCAGCAGTCCCACAGGGGGTGGTACGGGCTACACCTTC.

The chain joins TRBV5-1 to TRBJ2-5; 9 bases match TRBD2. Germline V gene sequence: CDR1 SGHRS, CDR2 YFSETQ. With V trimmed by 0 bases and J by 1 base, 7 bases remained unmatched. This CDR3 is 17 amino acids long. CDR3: CASSLGGLAGSQETQYF. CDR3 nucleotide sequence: TGCGCCAGCAGCTTGGGTGGGCTAGCGGGGTCCCAAGAGACCCAGTACTTC.

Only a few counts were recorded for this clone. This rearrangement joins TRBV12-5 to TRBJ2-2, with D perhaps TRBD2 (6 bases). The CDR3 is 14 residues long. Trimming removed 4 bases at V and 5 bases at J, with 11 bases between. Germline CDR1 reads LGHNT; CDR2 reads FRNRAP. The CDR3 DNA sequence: TGTGCTAGTGGTTCACTTGGGGGGACCGGGGAGCTGTTTTTT. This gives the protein CASGSLGGTGELFF.

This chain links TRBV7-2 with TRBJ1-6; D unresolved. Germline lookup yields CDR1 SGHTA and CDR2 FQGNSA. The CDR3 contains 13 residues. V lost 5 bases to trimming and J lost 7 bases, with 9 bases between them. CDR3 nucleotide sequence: TGTGCCAGCAGCCCCTCGAGGAATTCACCCCTCCACTTT. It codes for CASSPSRNSPLHF. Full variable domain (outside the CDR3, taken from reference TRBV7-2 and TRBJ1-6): GAGVSQSPSNKVTEKGKDVELRCDPISGHTALYWYRQSLGQGLEFLIYFQGNSAPDKSGLPSDRFSAERTGGSVSTLTIQRTQQEDSAVYLCASSPSRNSPLHFGNGTRLTVT.

The CDR3, as DNA: TGTGCCAGCACCAGGGACAGGGTTAGCAATCAGCCCCAGCATTTT. This sequence encodes CASTRDRVSNQPQHF. The chain recombines TRBV6-6 with TRBJ1-5; TRBD1 agrees at 9 bases. The V segment lost 7 bases and the J segment 0 bases; nucleotides outside the gene matches: 4. Germline lookup yields CDR1 MNHNY and CDR2 SVGAGI (reference sequence). CDR3 length equals 15 residues.

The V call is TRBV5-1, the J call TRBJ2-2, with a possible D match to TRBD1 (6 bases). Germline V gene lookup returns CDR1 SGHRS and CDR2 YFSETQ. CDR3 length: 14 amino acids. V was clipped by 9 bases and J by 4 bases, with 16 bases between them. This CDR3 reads CATSRTESTGELFF. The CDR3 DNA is TGCGCCACCTCCCGGACAGAGAGCACCGGGGAGCTGTTTTTT.

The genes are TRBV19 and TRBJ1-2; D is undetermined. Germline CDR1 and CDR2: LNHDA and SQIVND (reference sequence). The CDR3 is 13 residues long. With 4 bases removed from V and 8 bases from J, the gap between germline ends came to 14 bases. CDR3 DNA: TGTGCCAGTAGTAGTCCCAATTCGGTCGGCTACACCTTC. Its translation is CASSSPNSVGYTF. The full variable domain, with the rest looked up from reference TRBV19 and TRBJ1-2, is DGGITQSPKYLFRKEGQNVTLSCEQNLNHDAMYWYRQDPGQGLRLIYYSQIVNDFQKGDIAEGYSVSREKKESFPLTVTSAQKNPTAFYLCASSSPNSVGYTFGSGTRLTVV.

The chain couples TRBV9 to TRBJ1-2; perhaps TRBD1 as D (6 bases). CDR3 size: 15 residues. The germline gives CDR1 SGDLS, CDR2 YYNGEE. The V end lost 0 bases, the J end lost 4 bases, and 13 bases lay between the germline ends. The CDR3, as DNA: TGTGCCAGCAGCGTAGCCGGGGGGGGCCCCTATGGCTACACCTTC. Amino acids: CASSVAGGGPYGYTF.

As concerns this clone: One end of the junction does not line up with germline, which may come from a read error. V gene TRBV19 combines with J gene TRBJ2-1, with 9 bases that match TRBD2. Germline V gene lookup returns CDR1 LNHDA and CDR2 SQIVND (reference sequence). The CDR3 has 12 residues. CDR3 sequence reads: CASSHRTSEPFF. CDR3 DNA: TGTGCCAGTAGTCACAGGACTAGCGAGCCGTTCTTC.

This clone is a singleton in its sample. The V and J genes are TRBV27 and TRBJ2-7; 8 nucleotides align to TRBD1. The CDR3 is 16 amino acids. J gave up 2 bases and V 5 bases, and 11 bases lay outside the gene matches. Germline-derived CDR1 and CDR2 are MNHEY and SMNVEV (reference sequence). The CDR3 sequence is CASSPAPGQETYEQYF. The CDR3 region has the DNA TGTGCCAGCAGTCCCGCCCCGGGACAGGAGACCTACGAGCAGTACTTC.

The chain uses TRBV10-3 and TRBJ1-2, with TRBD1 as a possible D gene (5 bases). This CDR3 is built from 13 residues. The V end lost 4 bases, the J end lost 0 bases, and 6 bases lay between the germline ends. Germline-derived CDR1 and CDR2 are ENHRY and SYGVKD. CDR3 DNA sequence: TGTGCCATCAGTGGACAGCCTAACTATGGCTACACCTTC. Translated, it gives CAISGQPNYGYTF.

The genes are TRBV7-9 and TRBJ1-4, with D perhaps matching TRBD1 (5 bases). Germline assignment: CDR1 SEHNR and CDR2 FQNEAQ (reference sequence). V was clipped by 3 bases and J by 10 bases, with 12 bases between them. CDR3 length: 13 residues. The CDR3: CASSFDSGVKLFF. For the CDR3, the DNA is TGTGCCAGCAGCTTTGACAGTGGAGTAAAACTGTTTTTT.

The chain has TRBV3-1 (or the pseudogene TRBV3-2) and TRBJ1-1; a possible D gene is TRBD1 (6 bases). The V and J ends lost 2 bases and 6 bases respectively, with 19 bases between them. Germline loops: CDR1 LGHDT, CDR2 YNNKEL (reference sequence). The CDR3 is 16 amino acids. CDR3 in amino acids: CASSQTTLPGAPEAFF. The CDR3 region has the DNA TGTGCCAGCAGCCAAACGACCCTCCCAGGGGCCCCTGAAGCTTTCTTT.

CDR3 amino acids: CASSGEGGLVGYTF. In DNA form, the CDR3 reads TGTGCCAGCAGCGGAGAGGGCGGCTTGGTGGGCTACACCTTC. This chain connects TRBV9 to TRBJ1-2; D is unresolved. V was trimmed by 3 bases and J by 8 bases, leaving 17 bases between them. The CDR3 runs to 14 residues. Germline lookup yields CDR1 SGDLS and CDR2 YYNGEE.

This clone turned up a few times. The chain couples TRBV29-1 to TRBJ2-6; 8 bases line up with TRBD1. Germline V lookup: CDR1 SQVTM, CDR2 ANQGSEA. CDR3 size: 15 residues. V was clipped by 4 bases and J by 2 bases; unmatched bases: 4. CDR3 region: CSVGAGGAGANVLTF. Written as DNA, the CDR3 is TGCAGCGTTGGGGCAGGGGGCGCTGGGGCCAACGTCCTGACTTTC. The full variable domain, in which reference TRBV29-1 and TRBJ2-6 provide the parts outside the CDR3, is SAVISQKPSRDICQRGTSLTIQCQVDSQVTMMFWYRQQPGQSLTLIATANQGSEATYESGFVIDKFPISRPNLTFSTLTVSNMSPEDSSIYLCSVGAGGAGANVLTFGAGSRLTVL.

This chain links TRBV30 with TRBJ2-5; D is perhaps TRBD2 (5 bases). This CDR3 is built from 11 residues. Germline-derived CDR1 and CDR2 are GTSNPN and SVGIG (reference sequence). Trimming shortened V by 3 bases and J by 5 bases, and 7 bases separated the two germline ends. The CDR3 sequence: CAWSSGETQYF. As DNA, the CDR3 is TGTGCCTGGAGCTCGGGGGAGACCCAGTACTTC.

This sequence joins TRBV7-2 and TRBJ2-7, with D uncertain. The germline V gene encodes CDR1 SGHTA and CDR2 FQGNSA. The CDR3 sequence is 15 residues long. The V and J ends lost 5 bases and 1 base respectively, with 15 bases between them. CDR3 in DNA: TGTGCCAGCAGCCCCCTGCAAATACTATCCTACGAGCAGTACTTC. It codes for CASSPLQILSYEQYF.

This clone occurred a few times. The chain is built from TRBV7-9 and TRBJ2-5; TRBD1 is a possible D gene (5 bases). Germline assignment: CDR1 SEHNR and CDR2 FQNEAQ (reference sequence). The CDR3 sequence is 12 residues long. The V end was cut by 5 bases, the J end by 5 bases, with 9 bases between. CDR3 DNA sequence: TGTGCCAGCAGCCGACCAGGGGAGACCCAGTACTTC. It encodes CASSRPGETQYF.

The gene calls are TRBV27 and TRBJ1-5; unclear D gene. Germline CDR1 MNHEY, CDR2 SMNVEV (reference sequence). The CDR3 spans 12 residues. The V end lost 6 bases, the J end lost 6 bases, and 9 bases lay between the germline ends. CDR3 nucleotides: TGTGCCAGCAGGACCCGGAGTCAGCCCCAGCATTTT. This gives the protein CASRTRSQPQHF.

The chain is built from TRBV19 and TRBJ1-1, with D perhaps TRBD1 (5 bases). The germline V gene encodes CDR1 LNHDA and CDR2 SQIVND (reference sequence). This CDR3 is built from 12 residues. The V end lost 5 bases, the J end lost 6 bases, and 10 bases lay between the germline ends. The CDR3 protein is CASSQGLPEAFF. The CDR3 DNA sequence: TGTGCCAGTAGTCAGGGACTCCCTGAAGCTTTCTTT.

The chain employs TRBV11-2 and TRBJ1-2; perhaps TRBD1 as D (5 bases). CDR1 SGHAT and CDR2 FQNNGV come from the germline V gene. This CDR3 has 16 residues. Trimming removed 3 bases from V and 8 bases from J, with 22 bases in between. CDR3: CASSFSPLPGGEGYTF. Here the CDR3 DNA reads TGTGCCAGCAGCTTTTCTCCTCTCCCGGGGGGGGAGGGCTACACCTTC.

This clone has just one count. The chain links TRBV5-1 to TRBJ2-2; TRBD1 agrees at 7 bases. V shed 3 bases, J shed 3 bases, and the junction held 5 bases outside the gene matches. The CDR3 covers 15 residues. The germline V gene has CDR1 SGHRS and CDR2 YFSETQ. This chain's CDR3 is CASSSDRVYTGELFF. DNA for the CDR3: TGCGCCAGCAGCTCCGACAGGGTTTACACCGGGGAGCTGTTTTTT.

This chain's CDR3 is CASSLYAGGEGNQPQHF. CDR3 nucleotides: TGCGCCAGCAGCTTGTACGCAGGGGGCGAGGGCAATCAGCCCCAGCATTTT. The chain uses TRBV5-1 and TRBJ1-5, with 8 bases fitting TRBD1. The CDR3 contains 17 residues. Losses at the gene ends were 1 base for V and 2 bases for J; bases not matched to a gene: 8. Germline CDR1 SGHRS, CDR2 YFSETQ.

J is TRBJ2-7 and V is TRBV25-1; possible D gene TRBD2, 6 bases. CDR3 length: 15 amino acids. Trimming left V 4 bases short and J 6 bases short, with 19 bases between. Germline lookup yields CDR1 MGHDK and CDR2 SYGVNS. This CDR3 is CASSGQERGRLEQYF. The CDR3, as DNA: TGTGCCAGCAGTGGGCAGGAACGGGGGAGGCTCGAGCAGTACTTC.